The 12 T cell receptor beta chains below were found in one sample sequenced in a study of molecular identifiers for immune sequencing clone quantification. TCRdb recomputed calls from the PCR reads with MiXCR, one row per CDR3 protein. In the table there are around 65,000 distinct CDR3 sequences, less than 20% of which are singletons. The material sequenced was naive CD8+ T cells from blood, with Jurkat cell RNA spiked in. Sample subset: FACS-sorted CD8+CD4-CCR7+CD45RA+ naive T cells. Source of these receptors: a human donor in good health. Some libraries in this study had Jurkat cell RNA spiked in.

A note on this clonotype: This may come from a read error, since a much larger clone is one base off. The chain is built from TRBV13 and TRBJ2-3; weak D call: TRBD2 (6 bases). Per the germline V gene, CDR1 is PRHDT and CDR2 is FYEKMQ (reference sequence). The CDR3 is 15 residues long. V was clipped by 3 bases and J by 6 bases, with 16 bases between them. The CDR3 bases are TGTGCCAGCAGCTTGTCGCCGGGAGCGGCGGATACGCAGTATTTT. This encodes CASSLSPGAADTQYF.

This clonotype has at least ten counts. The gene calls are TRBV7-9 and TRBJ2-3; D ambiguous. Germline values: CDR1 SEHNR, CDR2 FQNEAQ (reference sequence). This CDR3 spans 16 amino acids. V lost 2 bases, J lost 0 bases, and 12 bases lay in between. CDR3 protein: CASSLTRTLSTDTQYF. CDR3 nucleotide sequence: TGTGCCAGCAGCTTAACCCGGACCCTTAGCACAGATACGCAGTATTTT.

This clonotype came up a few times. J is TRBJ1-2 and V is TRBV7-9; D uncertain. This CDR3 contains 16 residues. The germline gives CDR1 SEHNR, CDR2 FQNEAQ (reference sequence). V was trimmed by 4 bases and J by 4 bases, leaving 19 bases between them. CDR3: CASSYPLDGAGYGYTF. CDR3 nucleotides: TGTGCCAGCAGCTACCCGTTGGACGGCGCGGGCTATGGCTACACCTTC.

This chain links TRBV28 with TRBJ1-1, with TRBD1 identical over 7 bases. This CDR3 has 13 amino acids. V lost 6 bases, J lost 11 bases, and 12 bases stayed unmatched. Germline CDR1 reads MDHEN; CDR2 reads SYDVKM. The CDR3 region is CASSPSEGGDAFF. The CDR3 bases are TGTGCCAGCAGCCCATCCGAAGGGGGCGACGCTTTCTTT.

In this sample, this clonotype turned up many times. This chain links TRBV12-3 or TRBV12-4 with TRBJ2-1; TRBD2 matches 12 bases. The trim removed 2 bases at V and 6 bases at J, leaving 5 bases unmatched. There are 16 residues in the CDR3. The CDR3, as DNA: TGTGCCAGCAGTTTAATGACTAGCGGGAGTGGCAATGAGCAGTTCTTC. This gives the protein CASSLMTSGSGNEQFF.

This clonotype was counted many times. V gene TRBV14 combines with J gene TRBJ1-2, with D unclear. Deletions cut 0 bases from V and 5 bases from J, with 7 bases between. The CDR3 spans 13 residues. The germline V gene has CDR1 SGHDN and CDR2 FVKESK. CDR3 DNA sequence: TGTGCCAGCAGCCAAGACGGAGGGTATGGCTACACCTTC. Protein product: CASSQDGGYGYTF.

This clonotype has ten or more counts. Here the CDR3 DNA reads TGTGCCAGCAGCTTAAGGTTTATCACTGAAGAGACCCAGTACTTC. This encodes CASSLRFITEETQYF. V is TRBV28 and J is TRBJ2-5; D ambiguous. Deletions cut 6 bases from V and 3 bases from J, with 17 bases between. CDR3 length equals 15 residues. The germline V gene has CDR1 MDHEN and CDR2 SYDVKM.

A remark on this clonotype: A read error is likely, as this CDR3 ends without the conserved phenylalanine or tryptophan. The CDR3 coding sequence is TGTGCTCGGCCGGGGACTAGCCTCACAGATACGCAGTATTTG. This gives the protein CARPGTSLTDTQYL. This rearrangement joins TRBV10-3 to TRBJ2-3; the match to TRBD2 covers 9 bases. The CDR3 is made up of 14 amino acids. The germline V gene has CDR1 ENHRY and CDR2 SYGVKD.

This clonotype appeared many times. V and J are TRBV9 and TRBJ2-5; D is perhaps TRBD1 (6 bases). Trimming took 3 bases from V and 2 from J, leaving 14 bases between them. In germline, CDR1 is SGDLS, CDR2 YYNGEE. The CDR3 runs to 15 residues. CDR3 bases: TGTGCCAGCAGCGCGGGGAGACAGGCACAAGAGACCCAGTACTTC. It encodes CASSAGRQAQETQYF.

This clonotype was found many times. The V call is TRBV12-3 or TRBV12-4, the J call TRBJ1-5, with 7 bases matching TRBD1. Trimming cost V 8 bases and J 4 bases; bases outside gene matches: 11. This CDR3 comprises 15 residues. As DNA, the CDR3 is TGTGCCAGCCAAGGGACAGCGGTTAAAAATCAGCCCCAGCATTTT. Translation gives CASQGTAVKNQPQHF.

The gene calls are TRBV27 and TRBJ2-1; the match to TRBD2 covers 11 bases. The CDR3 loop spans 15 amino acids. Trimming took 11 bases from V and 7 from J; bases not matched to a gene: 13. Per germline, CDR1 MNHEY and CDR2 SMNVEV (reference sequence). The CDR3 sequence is CAAAGLAGGRNEQFF. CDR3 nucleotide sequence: TGTGCCGCAGCTGGTCTAGCGGGAGGTAGGAATGAGCAGTTCTTC.

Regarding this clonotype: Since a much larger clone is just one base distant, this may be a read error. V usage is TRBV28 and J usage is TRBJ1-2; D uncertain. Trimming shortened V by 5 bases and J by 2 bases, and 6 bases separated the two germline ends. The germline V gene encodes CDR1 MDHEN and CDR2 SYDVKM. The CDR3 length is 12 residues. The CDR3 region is CASSPLNYGYTF. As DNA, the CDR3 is TGTGCCAGCAGTCCACTGAACTATGGCTACACCTTC.